Sequencing of this T cell receptor beta chain was carried out in a study of neurological immune-mediated disorders. The cDNA came from 5'RACE, which used 10-nucleotide random UMIs. Over 160 million TCR-beta sequences from 15-18 subjects were obtained in each sequencing run. TCRdb re-called the 5' RACE reads through MiXCR, storing one row per CDR3 protein. This table holds roughly 100,000 distinct CDR3 sequences, roughly 4% found once. Findings of the study overall: HTLV-1-associated myelopathy had the most TCR clonal expansion, and multiple sclerosis had the least, less than healthy controls.

This clonotype was detected many times. The antigen is not known. The CDR3 consists of 15 residues. Trimming took 4 bases from V and 7 from J; bases not matched to a gene: 10. CDR1 is SGHTA, CDR2 FQGNSA, per germline. Unsorted libraries were prepared from 2 million PBMCs that had been stored at -80 C. The TCR was taken from a woman aged 18 to 35 with multiple sclerosis. Sequencing was done on a sample of PBMCs. J is TRBJ1-2 and V is TRBV7-2, with 9 bases matching TRBD1. The CDR3 loop reads CASSSYRDRDTGYTF. As DNA, the CDR3 is TGTGCCAGCAGCTCGTACCGGGACAGGGACACTGGCTACACCTTC.